The 28 T cell receptor beta chains below were found in one sample sequenced in a study of graft-versus-host responses after intestinal transplantation. What these receptors recognize is not known. Produced via immunoSEQ multiplex PCR; TCRdb's table is partial and in-frame only. Of 95,000 to 110,000 clones in the sample, 80% to 90% were seen once. Material: unstimulated CD4+ T cells sorted from spleen or lymph node cells, obtained before transplant. These receptors were collected from a human donor who was the organ donor for an intestinal transplant.

The chain combines TRBV6-6 with TRBJ2-1; D may correspond to TRBD1 or TRBD2 (5 bases each). Germline CDR1 MNHNY, CDR2 SVGAGI (reference sequence). The CDR3 covers 13 residues. V gave up 9 bases and J gave up 4 bases, with 13 bases separating them. The CDR3 DNA is TGTGCCAGTACCGGGACGGCTTACAATGAGCAGTTCTTC. This codes for CASTGTAYNEQFF.

The chain combines TRBV11-3 with TRBJ2-2; TRBD1 agrees at 7 bases. The CDR3 runs 15 residues. The J segment lost 6 bases and the V segment lost 5 bases, leaving 9 bases of the junction unmatched. CDR1 and CDR2 (germline): SGHNT, YENEEA. The CDR3 reads CASSPSRGSAGELFF. The CDR3 region has the DNA TGTGCCAGCAGCCCGTCCAGGGGGAGCGCCGGGGAGCTGTTTTTT. Full variable domain (remainder filled in from reference TRBV11-3 and TRBJ2-2): EAGVVQSPRYKIIEKKQPVAFWCNPISGHNTLYWYLQNLGQGPELLIRYENEEAVDDSQLPKDRFSAERLKGVDSTLKIQPAELGDSAVYLCASSPSRGSAGELFFGEGSRLTVL.

The sample holds a few counts of this clone. This rearrangement joins TRBV2 to TRBJ2-5, with D tentatively TRBD2 (5 bases). CDR1 and CDR2 from the germline V gene are SNHLY and FYNNEI. Trimming shortened V by 5 bases and J by 5 bases, and 12 bases separated the two germline ends. The length of the CDR3 is 13 residues. Written as DNA, the CDR3 is TGTGCCAGCAGTTCACTAGTCGTGGAGACCCAGTACTTC. Its protein product is CASSSLVVETQYF. Looking up the rest from reference TRBV2 and TRBJ2-5 gives the full variable domain: EPEVTQTPSHQVTQMGQEVILRCVPISNHLYFYWYRQILGQKVEFLVSFYNNEISEKSEIFDDQFSVERPDGSNFTLKIRSTKLEDSAMYFCASSSLVVETQYFGPGTRLLVL.

Worth noting for this clone: Relative to the germline gene, one junction end is altered; a read error may explain this. The chain links TRBV28 to TRBJ2-7, with 7 bases matching TRBD1. Germline CDR1 and CDR2: MDHEN and SYDVKM. CDR3 size: 12 residues. The CDR3, as DNA: TGTGCCAGCAGCAAAGTAACGGGACAGTTGTGCTTC. This gives the protein CASSKVTGQLCF.

The rearrangement uses TRBV10-2 and TRBJ1-1; TRBD1 is a possible D gene (5 bases). CDR3 length: 14 amino acids. In germline, CDR1 is WSHSY, CDR2 SAAADI. V gave up 2 bases and J gave up 3 bases, with 10 bases separating them. The CDR3 DNA reads as TGCGCCAGCAGTGAGCCCAGGGTGCACACTGAAGCTTTCTTT. Its translation: CASSEPRVHTEAFF.

This clone appeared once. The chain uses TRBV7-8 and TRBJ2-1, with D uncertain. Per the germline V gene, CDR1 is SGHVS and CDR2 is FQNEAQ. Trimming stripped 4 bases from V and 5 bases from J, with 15 bases between. The CDR3 has 15 amino acids. DNA for the CDR3: TGTGCCAGCAGCTACGGGCCTTTACCAAACAATGAGCAGTTCTTC. Translation gives CASSYGPLPNNEQFF.

The CDR3 here is CASSPPYAGTEAFF. CDR3 nucleotides: TGCGCCAGCAGCCCCCCGTACGCTGGGACTGAAGCTTTCTTT. The gene calls are TRBV5-1 and TRBJ1-1; D unresolved. The V gene's germline CDR1 is SGHRS and CDR2 YFSETQ. Trimming left V 4 bases short and J 5 bases short, with 15 bases between. The CDR3 sequence is 14 residues long.

The chain links TRBV6-4 to TRBJ1-2, with a possible D match to TRBD1 (5 bases). There are 13 residues in the CDR3. The V gene lost 2 bases and the J gene lost 7 bases, with 11 bases spanning the gap. Germline CDR1 is MRHNA and CDR2 is SNTAGT. The CDR3 DNA reads as TGTGCCAGCAGTGACACGGGGCAGGGTGGCTACACCTTC. The encoded protein is CASSDTGQGGYTF.

This chain links TRBV4-2 with TRBJ1-2; 8 nucleotides match TRBD1. V shed 0 bases, J shed 4 bases, and the junction held 10 bases outside the gene matches. The germline V gene encodes CDR1 LGHNA and CDR2 YNFKEQ. The CDR3 extends over 17 amino acids. CDR3 coding DNA: TGTGCCAGCAGCCAAGAATGGTCAGGGGGCCCGGGCTATGGCTACACCTTC. It specifies CASSQEWSGGPGYGYTF.

This clone has more than one count but fewer than ten. This chain connects TRBV6-1 to TRBJ1-2; 9 nucleotides match TRBD1. This CDR3 comprises 13 residues. Germline lookup yields CDR1 MNHNS and CDR2 SASEGT. V dropped 5 bases and J dropped 7; count of bases not matched to a gene: 5. This CDR3 reads CASSLQGALGYTF. The CDR3 region has the DNA TGTGCCAGCAGTCTACAGGGGGCGCTTGGCTACACCTTC.

The chain combines TRBV6-5 with TRBJ2-1, with D perhaps matching TRBD2 (5 bases). The V gene lost 2 bases and the J gene lost 6 bases, with 11 bases spanning the gap. The germline V gene encodes CDR1 MNHEY and CDR2 SVGAGI. The CDR3 sequence is 14 residues long. The CDR3 nucleotides read TGTGCCAGCAGTTACCCGGGGATACTCAATGAGCAGTTCTTC. This codes for CASSYPGILNEQFF.

The chain recombines TRBV11-2 with TRBJ2-7, with TRBD2 matching 7 bases. The V segment lost 4 bases and the J segment 2 bases; nucleotides outside the gene matches: 8. From germline, CDR1 is SGHAT and CDR2 FQNNGV. The CDR3 is made up of 15 amino acids. The CDR3 DNA is TGTGCCAGCAGCTGGGAGCGGGGCCAAGCCTACGAGCAGTACTTC. Translating gives CASSWERGQAYEQYF. The full variable domain, its missing parts supplied by reference TRBV11-2 and TRBJ2-7, is EAGVAQSPRYKIIEKRQSVAFWCNPISGHATLYWYQQILGQGPKLLIQFQNNGVVDDSQLPKDRFSAERLKGVDSTLKIQPAKLEDSAVYLCASSWERGQAYEQYFGPGTRLTVT.

Only one count was recorded for this clone. The chain links TRBV5-1 to TRBJ2-1, with a weak D call TRBD1 (6 bases). The CDR3 has 14 residues. CDR1 SGHRS and CDR2 YFSETQ come from the germline V gene. Trimming pared 0 bases from V and 7 bases from J, leaving 11 bases between. This chain's CDR3 is CASSLGAGENEQFF. CDR3 sequence (DNA): TGCGCCAGCAGCTTGGGAGCAGGGGAAAATGAGCAGTTCTTC.

This chain joins TRBV9 and TRBJ1-1; TRBD1 aligns across 7 bases. Looked up from germline, CDR1 is SGDLS and CDR2 is YYNGEE. V trimming: 4 bases; J trimming: 4 bases; junction bases outside the gene matches: 10. The CDR3 sequence is 15 residues long. CDR3 coding DNA: TGTGCCAGCAGCCCTTACAGGGGTGGCGGCACTGAAGCTTTCTTT. This encodes CASSPYRGGGTEAFF. Complete variable domain (other parts from reference TRBV9 and TRBJ1-1): DSGVTQTPKHLITATGQRVTLRCSPRSGDLSVYWYQQSLDQGLQFLIQYYNGEERAKGNILERFSAQQFPDLHSELNLSSLELGDSALYFCASSPYRGGGTEAFFGQGTRLTVV.

The V call is TRBV9, the J call TRBJ2-1, with unresolved D. The CDR3 length is 15 residues. Looked up from germline, CDR1 is SGDLS and CDR2 is YYNGEE. V lost 4 bases to trimming and J lost 5 bases, with 16 bases between them. The CDR3 spells CASSLRLTDNNEQFF. Written as DNA, the CDR3 is TGTGCCAGCAGCCTACGCCTCACAGATAACAATGAGCAGTTCTTC.

CDR3 residues: CASSYARETQYF. The CDR3 nucleotides read TGTGCCAGCAGTTATGCCCGTGAGACCCAGTACTTC. The chain combines TRBV6-6 with TRBJ2-5; no reliable D call. The CDR3 is 12 amino acids. Germline V lookup: CDR1 MNHNY, CDR2 SVGAGI (reference sequence). The V end was cut by 3 bases, the J end by 5 bases, with 7 bases between.

J is TRBJ2-7 and V is TRBV29-1, with D perhaps TRBD1 (6 bases). V lost 6 bases and J lost 0, with 15 bases in between. In germline, CDR1 is SQVTM, CDR2 ANQGSEA. This CDR3 is built from 14 residues. The CDR3 DNA reads TGCAGCGTGTATTCGGACAGAACCTCCTACGAGCAGTACTTC. Translated: CSVYSDRTSYEQYF.

The V gene is TRBV19, the J gene TRBJ2-5; 9 positions match TRBD1. This CDR3 is built from 14 residues. The junction had 6 bases not matched to a gene; V was cut back by 5 bases and J by 5 bases. Germline-derived CDR1 and CDR2 are LNHDA and SQIVND (reference sequence). For the CDR3, the DNA is TGTGCCAGTAGTTTACCAGGGACAGGGGAGACCCAGTACTTC. Residues: CASSLPGTGETQYF.

The DNA for the CDR3 is TGTGCCAGCAGCTTAGTGGGACACAAATACAATGAGCAGTTCTTC. This gives the protein CASSLVGHKYNEQFF. This chain connects TRBV7-9 to TRBJ2-1; a possible D gene is TRBD1 (6 bases). Trimming took off 1 base at V and 4 bases at J, with 11 bases between the two ends. Germline-derived CDR1 and CDR2 are SEHNR and FQNEAQ (reference sequence). The CDR3 spans 15 residues.

The gene calls are TRBV4-1 and TRBJ1-3; TRBD1 agrees at 8 bases. The J segment lost 4 bases and the V segment lost 0 bases, leaving 5 bases of the junction unmatched. This CDR3 is built from 16 residues. Germline V gives CDR1 MGHRA, CDR2 YSYEKL. CDR3 sequence reads: CASSQDGQGAGNTIYF. CDR3 nucleotides: TGCGCCAGCAGCCAAGATGGGCAGGGGGCAGGAAACACCATATATTTT.

This chain connects TRBV9 to TRBJ1-6, with a weak D call TRBD1 (6 bases). Trimming left V 3 bases short and J 7 bases short, with 11 bases between. CDR1 and CDR2 (germline): SGDLS, YYNGEE. This CDR3 is 14 amino acids long. The CDR3 is CASSADSKNSPLHF. The DNA of the CDR3 is TGTGCCAGCAGCGCGGACAGCAAGAATTCACCCCTCCACTTT. Full variable domain (missing parts from reference TRBV9 and TRBJ1-6): DSGVTQTPKHLITATGQRVTLRCSPRSGDLSVYWYQQSLDQGLQFLIQYYNGEERAKGNILERFSAQQFPDLHSELNLSSLELGDSALYFCASSADSKNSPLHFGNGTRLTVT.

The chain is built from TRBV4-1 and TRBJ2-3; unclear D gene. Germline V lookup: CDR1 MGHRA, CDR2 YSYEKL. V was cut by 4 bases and J by 6 bases, with 11 bases left in between. The CDR3 runs 13 residues. The CDR3 DNA follows: TGCGCCAGCAGCCTTGCAAAAGGCGATACGCAGTATTTT. Residues: CASSLAKGDTQYF.

V gene TRBV5-3 combines with J gene TRBJ1-2, with TRBD1 identical over 7 bases. TRBV5-3 is an ORF, with its function uncertain. The V segment lost 4 bases and the J segment 3 bases; nucleotides outside the gene matches: 15. The length of the CDR3 is 17 residues. CDR3 nucleotide sequence: TGTGCCAGAAGCCCCGGGACAGACAAAGGCCCTTACTATGGCTACACCTTC. Residues: CARSPGTDKGPYYGYTF.

This sequence joins TRBV1 and TRBJ2-5; the table calls TRBD2, which could not be checked here. TRBV1 is shown as a pseudogene. This CDR3 is 16 amino acids long. The CDR3 reads CTSSQDPLALEETQYF. The CDR3, as DNA: TGCACCAGCAGCCAAGATCCTCTAGCTCTGGAAGAGACCCAGTACTTC.

The chain carries TRBV6-5 and TRBJ2-2; 7 bases align to TRBD1. The ends lost 7 bases at V and 7 bases at J; junction bases unmatched: 6. The CDR3 totals 13 residues. The germline gives CDR1 MNHEY, CDR2 SVGAGI. In DNA, the CDR3 is TGTGCCAGCAACCCGACAGGGTTCGGGGAGCTGTTTTTT. Translating it yields CASNPTGFGELFF.

V and J are TRBV2 and TRBJ1-5; TRBD1 matches 8 bases. The germline gives CDR1 SNHLY, CDR2 FYNNEI. V dropped 1 base and J dropped 7; count of bases not matched to a gene: 6. This CDR3 has 15 residues. The chain's CDR3 is CASSEERTGSQPQHF. In DNA form, the CDR3 reads TGTGCCAGCAGTGAAGAGCGGACAGGGTCACAGCCCCAGCATTTT. The full variable domain, completed using reference TRBV2 and TRBJ1-5, is EPEVTQTPSHQVTQMGQEVILRCVPISNHLYFYWYRQILGQKVEFLVSFYNNEISEKSEIFDDQFSVERPDGSNFTLKIRSTKLEDSAMYFCASSEERTGSQPQHFGDGTRLSIL.

The chain employs TRBV5-1 and TRBJ1-1; 7 nucleotides align to TRBD1. This CDR3 has 14 amino acids. Trimming at V came to 4 bases and at J to 1 base, leaving 4 bases not matched to a gene. Germline lookup yields CDR1 SGHRS and CDR2 YFSETQ. CDR3 protein: CASSVGTANTEAFF. The CDR3 coding sequence is TGCGCCAGCAGCGTAGGGACAGCGAACACTGAAGCTTTCTTT.

The chain links TRBV4-1 to TRBJ2-1, with 10 bases that match TRBD2. The junction had 9 bases not matched to a gene; V was cut back by 0 bases and J by 7 bases. The length of the CDR3 is 17 residues. Germline V gene data show CDR1 as MGHRA and CDR2 as YSYEKL. CDR3 coding DNA: TGCGCCAGCAGCCAAGATCATAAGACTAGCGGGTGGAATGAGCAGTTCTTC. Translating gives CASSQDHKTSGWNEQFF.